The entry that follows covers one T cell receptor beta chain sequence. TCRdb reanalysed the 5' RACE reads using MiXCR and keeps one entry per CDR3 protein. The table includes approximately 330,000 distinct CDR3 sequences, around an eighth detected once. This sample is drawn from a study of T cells after yellow fever vaccination. Trimming left V 0 bases short and J 5 bases short, with 15 bases between. The CDR3 is 15 residues long. Germline V gene data show CDR1 as DFQATT and CDR2 as SNEGSKA (reference sequence). This sample comprised CD4+ T cells sorted from PBMCs, obtained 15 days after the yellow fever booster vaccination. The TCR sequence derives from a man younger than 30 who received the YFV17D yellow fever vaccine. The V gene is TRBV20-1, the J gene TRBJ2-3; D not certain. Written as DNA, the CDR3 is TGCAGTGCTAGAGAATTCCTGGGCCCGGGAGATACGCAGTATTTT. Its protein product is CSAREFLGPGDTQYF.